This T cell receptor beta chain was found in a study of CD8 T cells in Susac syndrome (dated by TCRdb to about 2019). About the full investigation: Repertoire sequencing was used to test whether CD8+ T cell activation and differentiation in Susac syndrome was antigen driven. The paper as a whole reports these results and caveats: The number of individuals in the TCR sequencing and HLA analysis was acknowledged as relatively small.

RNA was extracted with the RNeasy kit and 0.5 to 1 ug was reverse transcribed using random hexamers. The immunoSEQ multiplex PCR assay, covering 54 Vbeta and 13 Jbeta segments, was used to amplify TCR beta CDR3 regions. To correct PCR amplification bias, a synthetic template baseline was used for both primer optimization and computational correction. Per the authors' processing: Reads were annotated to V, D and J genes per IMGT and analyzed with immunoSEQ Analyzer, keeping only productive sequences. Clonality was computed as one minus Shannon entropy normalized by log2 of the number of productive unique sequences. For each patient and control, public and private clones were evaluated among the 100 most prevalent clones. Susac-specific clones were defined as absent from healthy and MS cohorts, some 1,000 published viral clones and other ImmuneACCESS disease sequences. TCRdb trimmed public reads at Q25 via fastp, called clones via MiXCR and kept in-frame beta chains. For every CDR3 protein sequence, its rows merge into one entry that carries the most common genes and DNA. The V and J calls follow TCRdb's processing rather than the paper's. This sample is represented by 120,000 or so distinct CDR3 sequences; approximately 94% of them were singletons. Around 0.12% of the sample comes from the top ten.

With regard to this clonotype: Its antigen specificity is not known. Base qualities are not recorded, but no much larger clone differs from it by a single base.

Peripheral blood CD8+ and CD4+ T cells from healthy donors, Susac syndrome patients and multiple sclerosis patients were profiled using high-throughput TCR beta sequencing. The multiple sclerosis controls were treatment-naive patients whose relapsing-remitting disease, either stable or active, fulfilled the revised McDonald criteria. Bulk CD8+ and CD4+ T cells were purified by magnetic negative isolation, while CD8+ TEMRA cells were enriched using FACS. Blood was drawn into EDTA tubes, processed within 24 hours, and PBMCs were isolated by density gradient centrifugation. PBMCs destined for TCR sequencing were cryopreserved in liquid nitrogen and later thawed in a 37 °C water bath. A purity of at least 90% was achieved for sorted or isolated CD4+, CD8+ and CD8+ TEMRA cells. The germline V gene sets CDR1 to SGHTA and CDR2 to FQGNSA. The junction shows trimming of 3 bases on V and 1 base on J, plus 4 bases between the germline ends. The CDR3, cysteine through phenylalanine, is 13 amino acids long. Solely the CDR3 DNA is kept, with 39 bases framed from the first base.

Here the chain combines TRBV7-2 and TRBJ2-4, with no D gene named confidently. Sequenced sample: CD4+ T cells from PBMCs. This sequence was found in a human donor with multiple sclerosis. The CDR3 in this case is CASSLEAKNIQYF. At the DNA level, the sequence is TGTGCCAGCAGCTTGGAGGCCAAAAACATTCAGTACTTC.